Sequencing of this TCR beta chain was carried out in a study of early T cells in non-severe SARS-CoV-2 infection. About the research overall: Chains from this unsorted whole-blood bulk RNA could not be paired.

The TCR library protocol was used to attach unique molecular identifiers. These identifiers were attached to individual cDNA molecules. TCRdb re-derived calls from the 5' RACE reads in MiXCR, one entry per CDR3 protein. The sample includes about 63,000 distinct CDR3 sequences, over 10% of them seen just once. Broader study findings: In VDJdb matching, anti-spike CD8 responses were favored while private and CD4 specificities went missing.

The germline CDR1 and CDR2 sequences are SQVTM and ANQGSEA. V lost 3 bases and J lost 7; bases outside the gene matches: 11. The CDR3 has 15 amino acids. This clonotype was picked up many times. As yet, its antigen is unknown. This clonotype was sampled from an adult who was a healthcare worker with PCR-confirmed SARS-CoV-2 infection or an uninfected control (not recorded which). The rearrangement joins TRBV29-1 to TRBJ2-1; TRBD2 aligns across 8 bases. The sample was whole blood. CDR3 in amino acids: CSVESGGIDLNEQFF. The CDR3 nucleotides read TGCAGCGTTGAGAGCGGGGGAATAGATCTGAATGAGCAGTTCTTC.